This paragraph reports one T cell receptor beta chain. Its antigen is undetermined. The sample originates from a study of vaccination and CD4 T cells after COVID-19. Study-level information: SARS-CoV-2 was confirmed by nasal swab PCR; disease was mild in fewer than ten, severe in one.

Treatment defined: approximately nine-day PBMC culture with coronavirus spike peptide pools or control peptides (ViraFEST assay). Oncomine TCR Beta short-read sequencing was applied to DNA from cultured CD4+ T cells. TCRdb reprocessed the PCR reads via MiXCR and lists one record per CDR3 protein. The sample has 22,000 or so distinct CDR3 sequences; around a third are singletons. The sequencing sample was made of cultured CD4+ T cells from blood. The receptor's source is a human donor with COVID-19.

CDR3 in amino acids: CASSDSKGALHF. CDR3 in DNA: TGTGCCAGCAGTGACTCCAAGGGGGCCCTCCACTTT. The chain links TRBV6-4 to TRBJ1-6; TRBD1 might be the D (6 bases). Germline assignment: CDR1 MRHNA and CDR2 SNTAGT. The ends were cut back, 0 bases at V and 14 bases at J, with 8 bases in the middle. The CDR3 is 12 amino acids.